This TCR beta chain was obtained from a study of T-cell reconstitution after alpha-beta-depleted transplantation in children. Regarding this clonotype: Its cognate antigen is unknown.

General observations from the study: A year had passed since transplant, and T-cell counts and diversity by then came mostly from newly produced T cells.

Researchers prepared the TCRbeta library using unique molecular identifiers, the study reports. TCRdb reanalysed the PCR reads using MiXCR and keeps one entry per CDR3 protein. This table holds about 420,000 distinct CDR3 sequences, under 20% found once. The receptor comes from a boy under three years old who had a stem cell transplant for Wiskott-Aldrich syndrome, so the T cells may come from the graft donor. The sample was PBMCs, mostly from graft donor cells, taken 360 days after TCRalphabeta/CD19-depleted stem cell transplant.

The CDR3 sequence is CASSYSWGKYYEQYF. The CDR3, as DNA: TGTGCCAGCAGTTACTCGTGGGGGAAGTACTACGAGCAGTACTTC. The V call is TRBV6-2 or TRBV6-3, the J call TRBJ2-7; either TRBD1 or TRBD2 may supply D (5 bases each). Trimming left V 0 bases short and J 3 bases short, with 12 bases between. The CDR3 spans 15 residues. The germline gives CDR1 MNHEY, CDR2 SVGEGT.